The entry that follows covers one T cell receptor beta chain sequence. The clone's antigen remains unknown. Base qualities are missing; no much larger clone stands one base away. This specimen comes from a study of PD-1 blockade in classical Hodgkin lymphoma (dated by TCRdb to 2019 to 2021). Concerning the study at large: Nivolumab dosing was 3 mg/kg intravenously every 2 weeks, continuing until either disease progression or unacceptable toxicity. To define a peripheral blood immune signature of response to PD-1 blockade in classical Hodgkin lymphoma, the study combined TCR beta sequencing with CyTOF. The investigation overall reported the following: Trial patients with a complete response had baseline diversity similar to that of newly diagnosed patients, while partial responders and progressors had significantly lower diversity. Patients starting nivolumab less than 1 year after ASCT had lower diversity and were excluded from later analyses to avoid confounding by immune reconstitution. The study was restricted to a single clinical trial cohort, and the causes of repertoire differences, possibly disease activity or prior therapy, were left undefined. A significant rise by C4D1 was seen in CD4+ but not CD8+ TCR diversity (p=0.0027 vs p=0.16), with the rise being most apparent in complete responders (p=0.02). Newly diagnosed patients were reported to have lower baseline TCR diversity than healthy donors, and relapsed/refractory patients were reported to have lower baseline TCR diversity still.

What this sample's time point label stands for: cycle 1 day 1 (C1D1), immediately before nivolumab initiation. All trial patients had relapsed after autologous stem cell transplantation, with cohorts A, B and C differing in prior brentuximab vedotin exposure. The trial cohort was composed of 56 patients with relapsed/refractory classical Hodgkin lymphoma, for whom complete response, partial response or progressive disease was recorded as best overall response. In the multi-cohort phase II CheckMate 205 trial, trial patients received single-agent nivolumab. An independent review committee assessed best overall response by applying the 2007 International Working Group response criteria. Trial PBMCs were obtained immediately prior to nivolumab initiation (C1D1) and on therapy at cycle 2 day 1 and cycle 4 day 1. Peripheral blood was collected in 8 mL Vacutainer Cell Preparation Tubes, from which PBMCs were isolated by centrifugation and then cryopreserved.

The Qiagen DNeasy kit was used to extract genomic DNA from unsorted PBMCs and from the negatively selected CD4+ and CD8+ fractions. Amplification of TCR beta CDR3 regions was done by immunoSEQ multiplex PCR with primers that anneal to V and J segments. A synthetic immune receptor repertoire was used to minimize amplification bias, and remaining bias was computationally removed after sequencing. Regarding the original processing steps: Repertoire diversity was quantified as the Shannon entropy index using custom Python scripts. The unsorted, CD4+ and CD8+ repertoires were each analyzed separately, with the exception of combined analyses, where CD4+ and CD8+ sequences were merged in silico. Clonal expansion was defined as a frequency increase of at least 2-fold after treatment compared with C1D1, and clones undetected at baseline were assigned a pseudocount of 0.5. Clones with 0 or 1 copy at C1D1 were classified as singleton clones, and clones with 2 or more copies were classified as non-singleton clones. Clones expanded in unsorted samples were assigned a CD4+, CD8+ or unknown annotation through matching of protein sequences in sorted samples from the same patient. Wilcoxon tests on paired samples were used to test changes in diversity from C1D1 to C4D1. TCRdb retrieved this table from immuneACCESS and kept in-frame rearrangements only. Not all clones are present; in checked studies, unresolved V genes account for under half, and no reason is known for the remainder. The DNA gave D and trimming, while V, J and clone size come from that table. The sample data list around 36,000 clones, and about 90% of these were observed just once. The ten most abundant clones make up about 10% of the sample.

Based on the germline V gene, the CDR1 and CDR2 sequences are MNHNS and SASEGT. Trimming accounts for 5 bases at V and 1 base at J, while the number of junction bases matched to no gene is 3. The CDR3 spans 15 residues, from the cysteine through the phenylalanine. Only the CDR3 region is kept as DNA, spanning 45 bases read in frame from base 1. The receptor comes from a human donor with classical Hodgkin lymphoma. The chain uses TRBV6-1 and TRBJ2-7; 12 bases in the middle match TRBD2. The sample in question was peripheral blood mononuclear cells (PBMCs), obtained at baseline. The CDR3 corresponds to CASSLAGGDSYEQYF. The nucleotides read TGTGCCAGCAGTCTAGCGGGGGGGGATTCCTACGAGCAGTACTTC.